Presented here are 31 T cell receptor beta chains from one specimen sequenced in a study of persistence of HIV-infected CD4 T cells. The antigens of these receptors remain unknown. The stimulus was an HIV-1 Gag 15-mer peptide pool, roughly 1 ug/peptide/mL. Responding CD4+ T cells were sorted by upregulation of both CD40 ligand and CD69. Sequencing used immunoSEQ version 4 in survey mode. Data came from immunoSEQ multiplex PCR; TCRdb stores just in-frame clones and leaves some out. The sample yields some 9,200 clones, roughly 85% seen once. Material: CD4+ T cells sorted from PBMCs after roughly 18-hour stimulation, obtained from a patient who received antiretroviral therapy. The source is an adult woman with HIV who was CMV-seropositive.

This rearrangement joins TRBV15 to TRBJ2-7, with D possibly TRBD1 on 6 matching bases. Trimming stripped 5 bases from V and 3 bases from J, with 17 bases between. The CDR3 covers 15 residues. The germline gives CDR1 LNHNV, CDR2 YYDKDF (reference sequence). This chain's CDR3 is CATSSHRETVYEQYF. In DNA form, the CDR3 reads TGTGCCACCAGCTCCCACAGGGAAACCGTCTACGAGCAGTACTTC.

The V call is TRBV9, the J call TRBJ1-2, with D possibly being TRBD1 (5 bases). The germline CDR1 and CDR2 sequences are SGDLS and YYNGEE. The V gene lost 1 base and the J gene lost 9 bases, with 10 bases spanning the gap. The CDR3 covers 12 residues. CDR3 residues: CASSVQGTSYTF. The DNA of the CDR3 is TGTGCCAGCAGCGTACAGGGAACTAGCTACACCTTC.

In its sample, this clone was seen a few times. The CDR3 loop reads CASSLGEINEQFF. The DNA for the CDR3 is TGTGCCAGCAGCTTAGGGGAGATCAATGAGCAGTTCTTC. This sequence joins TRBV11-3 and TRBJ2-1; a possible D gene is TRBD2 (5 bases). Germline CDR1 is SGHNT and CDR2 is YENEEA. The CDR3 consists of 13 residues. V shed 1 base and J shed 6 bases, with 7 bases lying between them.

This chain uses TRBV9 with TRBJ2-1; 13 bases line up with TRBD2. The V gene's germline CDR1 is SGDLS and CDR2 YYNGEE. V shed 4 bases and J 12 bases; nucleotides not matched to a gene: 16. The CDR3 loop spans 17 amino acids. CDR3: CASSPQPLLAGGPRQFF. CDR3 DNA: TGTGCCAGCAGCCCCCAACCGTTACTAGCGGGAGGGCCTAGGCAGTTCTTC.

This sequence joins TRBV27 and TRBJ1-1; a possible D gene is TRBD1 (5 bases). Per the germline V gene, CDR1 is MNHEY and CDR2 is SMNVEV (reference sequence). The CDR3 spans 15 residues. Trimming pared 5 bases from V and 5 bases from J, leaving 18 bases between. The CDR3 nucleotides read TGTGCCAGCAGTACCGAGACTGGGGGATGGACTGAAGCTTTCTTT. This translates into CASSTETGGWTEAFF.

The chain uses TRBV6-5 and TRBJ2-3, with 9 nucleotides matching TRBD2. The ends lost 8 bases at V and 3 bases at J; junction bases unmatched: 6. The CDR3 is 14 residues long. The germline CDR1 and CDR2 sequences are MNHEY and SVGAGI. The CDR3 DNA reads TGTGCCAGCTCTCGTGCGGGGGGGACAGATACGCAGTATTTT. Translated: CASSRAGGTDTQYF.

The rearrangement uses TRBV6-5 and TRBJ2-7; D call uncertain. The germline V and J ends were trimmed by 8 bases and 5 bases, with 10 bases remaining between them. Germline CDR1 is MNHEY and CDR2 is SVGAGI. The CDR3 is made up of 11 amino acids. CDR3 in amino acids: CASSLGDEQYF. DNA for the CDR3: TGTGCCAGCTCACTTGGAGACGAGCAGTACTTC.

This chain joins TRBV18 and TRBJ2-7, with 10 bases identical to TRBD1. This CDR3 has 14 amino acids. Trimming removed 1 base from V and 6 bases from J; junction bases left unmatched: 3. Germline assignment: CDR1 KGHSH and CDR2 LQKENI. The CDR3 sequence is CASSPLTGGREQYF. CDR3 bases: TGTGCCAGCTCACCACTGACAGGGGGCCGCGAGCAGTACTTC.

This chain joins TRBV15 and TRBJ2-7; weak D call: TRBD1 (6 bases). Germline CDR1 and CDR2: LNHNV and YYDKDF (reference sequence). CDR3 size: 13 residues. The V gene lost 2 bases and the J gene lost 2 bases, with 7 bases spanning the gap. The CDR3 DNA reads TGTGCCACCAGCAGACAGGGGACCTACGAGCAGTACTTC. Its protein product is CATSRQGTYEQYF.

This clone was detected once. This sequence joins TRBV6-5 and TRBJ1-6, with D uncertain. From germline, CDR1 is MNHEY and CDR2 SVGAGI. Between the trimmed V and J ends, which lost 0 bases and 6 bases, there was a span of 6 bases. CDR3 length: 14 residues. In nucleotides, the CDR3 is TGTGCCAGCAGTTACTCGGCAGTTAATTCACCCCTCCACTTT. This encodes CASSYSAVNSPLHF.

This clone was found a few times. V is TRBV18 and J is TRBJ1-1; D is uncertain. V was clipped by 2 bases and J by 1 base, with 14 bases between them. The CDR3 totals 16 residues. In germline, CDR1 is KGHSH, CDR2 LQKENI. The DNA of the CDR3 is TGTGCCAGCTCACCATCCTCTGCAGGCTCGAACACTGAAGCTTTCTTT. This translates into CASSPSSAGSNTEAFF.

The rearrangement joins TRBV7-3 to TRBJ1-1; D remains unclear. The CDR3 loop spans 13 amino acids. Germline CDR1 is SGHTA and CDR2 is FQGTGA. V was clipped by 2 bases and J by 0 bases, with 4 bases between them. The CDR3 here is CASSLQMNTEAFF. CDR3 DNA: TGTGCCAGCAGCTTACAGATGAACACTGAAGCTTTCTTT.

The CDR3 DNA follows: TGTGCCAGCAGCTTACTCTCTTTGGGGCAGTCAAACACTGAAGCTTTCTTT. Translated: CASSLLSLGQSNTEAFF. The V and J genes are TRBV7-8 and TRBJ1-1; tentative D call: TRBD1 (5 bases). V lost 2 bases and J lost 2, with 18 bases in between. The CDR3 covers 17 residues. Germline V CDR1 and CDR2: SGHVS, FQNEAQ.

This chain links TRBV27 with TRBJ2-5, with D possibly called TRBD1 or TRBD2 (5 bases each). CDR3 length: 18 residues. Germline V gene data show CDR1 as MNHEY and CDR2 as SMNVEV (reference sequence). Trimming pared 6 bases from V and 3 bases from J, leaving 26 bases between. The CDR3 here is CASSRTLSGRVNEETQYF. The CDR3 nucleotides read TGTGCCAGCAGCCGCACTTTATCAGGGCGGGTAAACGAAGAGACCCAGTACTTC.

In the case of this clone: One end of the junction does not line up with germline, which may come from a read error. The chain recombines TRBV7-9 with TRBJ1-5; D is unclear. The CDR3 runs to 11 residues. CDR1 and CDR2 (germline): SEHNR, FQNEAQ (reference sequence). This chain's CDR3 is CASGLNQPQHF. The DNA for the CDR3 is TGTGCCAGCGGCTTAAATCAGCCCCAGCATTTT. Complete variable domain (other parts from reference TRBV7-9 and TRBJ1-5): DTGVSQNPRHKITKRGQNVTFRCDPISEHNRLYWYRQTLGQGPEFLTYFQNEAQLEKSRLLSDRFSAERPKGSFSTLEIQRTEQGDSAMYLCASGLNQPQHFGDGTRLSIL.

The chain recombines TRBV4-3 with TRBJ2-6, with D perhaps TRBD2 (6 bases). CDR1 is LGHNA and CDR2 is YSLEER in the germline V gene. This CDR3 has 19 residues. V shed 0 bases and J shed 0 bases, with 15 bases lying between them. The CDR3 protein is CASSQEGWGLLSGANVLTF. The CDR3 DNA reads TGCGCCAGCAGCCAAGAAGGGTGGGGACTCCTCTCTGGGGCCAACGTCCTGACTTTC.

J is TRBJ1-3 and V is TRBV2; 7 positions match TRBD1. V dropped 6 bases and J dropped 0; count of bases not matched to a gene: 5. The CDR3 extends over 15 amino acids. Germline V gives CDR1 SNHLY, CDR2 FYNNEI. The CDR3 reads CASRTGVFSGNTIYF. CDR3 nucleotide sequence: TGTGCCAGCAGAACAGGGGTCTTCTCTGGAAACACCATATATTTT.

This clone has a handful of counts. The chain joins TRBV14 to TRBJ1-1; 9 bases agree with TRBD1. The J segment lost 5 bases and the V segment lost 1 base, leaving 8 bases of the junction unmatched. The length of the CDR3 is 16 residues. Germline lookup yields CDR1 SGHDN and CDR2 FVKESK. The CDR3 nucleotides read TGTGCCAGCAGCCAAGGTTCCGACAGGGGGGGAACTGAAGCTTTCTTT. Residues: CASSQGSDRGGTEAFF.

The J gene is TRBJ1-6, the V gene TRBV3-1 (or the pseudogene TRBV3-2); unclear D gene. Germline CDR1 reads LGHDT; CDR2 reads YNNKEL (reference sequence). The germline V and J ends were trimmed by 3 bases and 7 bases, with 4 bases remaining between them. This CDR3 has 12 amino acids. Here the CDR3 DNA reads TGTGCCAGCAGCCACCAAAATTCACCCCTCCACTTT. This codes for CASSHQNSPLHF.

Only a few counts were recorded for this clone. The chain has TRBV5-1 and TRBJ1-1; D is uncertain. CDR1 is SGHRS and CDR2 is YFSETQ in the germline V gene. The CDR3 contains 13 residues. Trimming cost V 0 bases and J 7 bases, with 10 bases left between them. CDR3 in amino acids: CASSLDVGFEAFF. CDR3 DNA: TGCGCCAGCAGCTTGGATGTTGGCTTTGAAGCTTTCTTT. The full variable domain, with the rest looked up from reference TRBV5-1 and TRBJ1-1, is KAGVTQTPRYLIKTRGQQVTLSCSPISGHRSVSWYQQTPGQGLQFLFEYFSETQRNKGNFPGRFSGRQFSNSRSEMNVSTLELGDSALYLCASSLDVGFEAFFGQGTRLTVV.

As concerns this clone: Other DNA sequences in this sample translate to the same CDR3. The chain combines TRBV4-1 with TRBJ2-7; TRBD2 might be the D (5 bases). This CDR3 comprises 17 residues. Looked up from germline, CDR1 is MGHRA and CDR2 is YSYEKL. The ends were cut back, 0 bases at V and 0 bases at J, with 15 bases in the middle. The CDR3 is CASSQEGGGSSSYEQYF. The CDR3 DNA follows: TGCGCCAGCAGCCAAGAAGGTGGCGGGTCGAGCTCCTACGAGCAGTACTTC.

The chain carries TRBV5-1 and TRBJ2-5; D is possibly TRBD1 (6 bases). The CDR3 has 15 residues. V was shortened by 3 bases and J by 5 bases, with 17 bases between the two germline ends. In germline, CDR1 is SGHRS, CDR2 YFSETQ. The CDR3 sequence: CASSSSRTARETQYF. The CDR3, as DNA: TGCGCCAGCAGCTCTTCTCGGACAGCCAGGGAGACCCAGTACTTC.

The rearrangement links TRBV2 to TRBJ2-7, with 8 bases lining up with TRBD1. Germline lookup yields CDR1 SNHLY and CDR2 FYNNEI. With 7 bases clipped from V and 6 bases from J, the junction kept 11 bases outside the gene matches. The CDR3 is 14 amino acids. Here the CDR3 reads CASILTGALGEQYF. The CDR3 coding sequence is TGTGCCAGCATCTTGACAGGGGCCTTAGGCGAGCAGTACTTC.

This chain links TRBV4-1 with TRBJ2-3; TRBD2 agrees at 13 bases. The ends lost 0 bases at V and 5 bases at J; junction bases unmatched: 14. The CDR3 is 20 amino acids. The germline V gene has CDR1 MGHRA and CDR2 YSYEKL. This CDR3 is CASSQDWGTSGGARGDTQYF. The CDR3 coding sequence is TGCGCCAGCAGCCAAGATTGGGGCACTAGCGGGGGGGCCAGGGGAGATACGCAGTATTTT.

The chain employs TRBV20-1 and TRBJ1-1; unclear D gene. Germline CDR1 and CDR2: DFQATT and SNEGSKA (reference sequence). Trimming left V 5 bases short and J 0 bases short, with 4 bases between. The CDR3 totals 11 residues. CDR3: CSAPMNTEAFF. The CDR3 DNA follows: TGCAGTGCTCCCATGAACACTGAAGCTTTCTTT.

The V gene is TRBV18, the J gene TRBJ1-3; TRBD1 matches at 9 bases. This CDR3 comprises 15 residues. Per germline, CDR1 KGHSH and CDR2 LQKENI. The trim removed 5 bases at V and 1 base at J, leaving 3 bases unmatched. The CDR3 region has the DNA TGTGCCAGCTCAGAAGGACAGGGGTCTGGAAACACCATATATTTT. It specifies CASSEGQGSGNTIYF.

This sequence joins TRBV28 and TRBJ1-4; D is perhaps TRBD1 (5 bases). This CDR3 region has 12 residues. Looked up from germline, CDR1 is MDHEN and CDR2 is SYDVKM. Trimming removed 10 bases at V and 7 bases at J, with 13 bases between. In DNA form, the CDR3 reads TGTGCCACAGAAAAGCAGGGTGAAAAACTGTTTTTT. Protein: CATEKQGEKLFF.

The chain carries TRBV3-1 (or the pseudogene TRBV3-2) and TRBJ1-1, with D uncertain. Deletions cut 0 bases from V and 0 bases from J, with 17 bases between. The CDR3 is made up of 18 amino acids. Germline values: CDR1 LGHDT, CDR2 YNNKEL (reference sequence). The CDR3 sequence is CASSQDFPLGPMNTEAFF. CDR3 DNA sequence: TGTGCCAGCAGCCAAGATTTCCCCCTCGGACCGATGAACACTGAAGCTTTCTTT.

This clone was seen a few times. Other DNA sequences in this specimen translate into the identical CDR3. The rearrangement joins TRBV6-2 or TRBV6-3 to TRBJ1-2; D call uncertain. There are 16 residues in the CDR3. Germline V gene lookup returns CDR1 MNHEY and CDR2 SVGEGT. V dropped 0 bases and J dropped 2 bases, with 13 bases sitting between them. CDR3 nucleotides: TGTGCCAGCAGTTACTCAGGCGGGAAGACCAACTATGGCTACACCTTC. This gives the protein CASSYSGGKTNYGYTF.

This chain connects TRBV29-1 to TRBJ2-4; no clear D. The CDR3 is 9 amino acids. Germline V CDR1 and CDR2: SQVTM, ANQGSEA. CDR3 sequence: CRYEDIQYF. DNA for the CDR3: TGCAGGTATGAGGACATTCAGTACTTC.

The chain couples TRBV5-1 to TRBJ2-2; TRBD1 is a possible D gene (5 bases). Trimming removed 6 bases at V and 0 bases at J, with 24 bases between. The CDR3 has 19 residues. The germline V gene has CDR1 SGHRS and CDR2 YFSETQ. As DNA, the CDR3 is TGCGCCAGCATGGCAGGGATAATGCTCCTTAGTTCGAACACCGGGGAGCTGTTTTTT. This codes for CASMAGIMLLSSNTGELFF.